These 23 T cell receptor beta chains came from one sample sequenced in a study of blood T cell repertoires in COVID-19. Assay: immunoSEQ multiplex PCR; the TCRdb copy retains only in-frame clones and omits some. The repertoire includes hundreds of thousands of clones, 89% of them detected once, and approximately 12% sits in the top ten. The sequenced sample was peripheral blood. The receptors were sampled from a woman in her sixties with acute or convalescent COVID-19.

This clone was detected only once. J is TRBJ1-2 and V is TRBV28, with 10 bases lining up with TRBD1. Germline-derived CDR1 and CDR2 are MDHEN and SYDVKM. The CDR3 extends over 17 amino acids. V shed 4 bases, J shed 4 bases, and the junction held 12 bases outside the gene matches. This CDR3 is CASSWSLGDRGFYGYTF. The CDR3, as DNA: TGTGCCAGCAGTTGGTCCCTCGGGGACAGGGGATTCTATGGCTACACCTTC.

The chain couples TRBV18 to TRBJ2-1, with 12 bases fitting TRBD2. Per the germline V gene, CDR1 is KGHSH and CDR2 is LQKENI. The CDR3 runs 14 residues. J gave up 10 bases and V 0 bases, and 1 base lay outside the gene matches. CDR3 DNA sequence: TGTGCCAGCTCACCACCGACTAGCGGGAGCGAGCAGTTCTTC. Encoded protein: CASSPPTSGSEQFF.

The V and J genes are TRBV7-8 and TRBJ1-1; D perhaps matches TRBD1 (6 bases). Trimming cost V 3 bases and J 0 bases, with 8 bases left between them. Germline CDR1 reads SGHVS; CDR2 reads FQNEAQ. The CDR3 contains 14 residues. CDR3 sequence reads: CASSFGQLNTEAFF. The CDR3 nucleotides are TGTGCCAGCAGCTTCGGACAGCTGAACACTGAAGCTTTCTTT. The variable domain in full, with the rest retrieved from reference TRBV7-8 and TRBJ1-1, is GAGVSQSPRYKVAKRGQDVALRCDPISGHVSLFWYQQALGQGPEFLTYFQNEAQLDKSGLPSDRFFAERPEGSVSTLKIQRTQQEDSAVYLCASSFGQLNTEAFFGQGTRLTVV.

The chain is built from TRBV24-1 and TRBJ2-5; 8 nucleotides align to TRBD1. Germline CDR1 and CDR2: KGHDR and SFDVKD. The CDR3 spans 14 residues. Trimming at V came to 5 bases and at J to 4 bases, leaving 5 bases not matched to a gene. CDR3 amino acids: CATSGRQGAETQYF. CDR3 sequence (DNA): TGTGCCACCAGTGGGCGGCAGGGGGCAGAGACCCAGTACTTC.

J is TRBJ1-2 and V is TRBV11-1, with TRBD1 as a possible D gene (6 bases). V was cut by 8 bases and J by 0 bases, with 10 bases left in between. This CDR3 has 13 amino acids. CDR1 and CDR2 from the germline V gene are SGHAT and FQDESV (reference sequence). CDR3: CASGQPPNYGYTF. DNA of the CDR3: TGTGCCAGCGGACAGCCTCCTAACTATGGCTACACCTTC.

The V and J genes are TRBV5-1 and TRBJ2-5, with D perhaps matching TRBD1 (5 bases). In germline, CDR1 is SGHRS, CDR2 YFSETQ. Deletions cut 5 bases from V and 5 bases from J, with 13 bases between. CDR3 length: 13 amino acids. The CDR3 DNA reads TGCGCCAGCAGACAGGACGGGCCGGAGACCCAGTACTTC. This sequence encodes CASRQDGPETQYF.

This rearrangement joins TRBV6-5 to TRBJ1-1, with D unresolved. This CDR3 has 13 residues. Germline loops: CDR1 MNHEY, CDR2 SVGAGI. V was cut by 5 bases and J by 1 base, with 8 bases left in between. Here the CDR3 reads CASSLAGNTEAFF. As DNA, the CDR3 is TGTGCCAGCAGTCTCGCAGGGAACACTGAAGCTTTCTTT.

Of note for this clone: The sample contains more than one DNA sequence encoding this CDR3. The rearrangement links TRBV5-4 to TRBJ1-1, with 8 positions matching TRBD1. V trimming: 4 bases; J trimming: 5 bases; junction bases outside the gene matches: 7. This CDR3 spans 14 amino acids. The germline V gene has CDR1 SGHNT and CDR2 YYREEE (reference sequence). For the CDR3, the DNA is TGTGCCAGCAGCCTCGGACAGGGTCGGACTGAAGCTTTCTTT. Translating it yields CASSLGQGRTEAFF.

V usage is TRBV7-2 and J usage is TRBJ1-6; 7 positions agree with TRBD1. The junction had 7 bases not matched to a gene; V was cut back by 5 bases and J by 6 bases. The CDR3 sequence is 15 residues long. CDR1 is SGHTA and CDR2 is FQGNSA in the germline V gene. CDR3 region: CASSPRKGANSPLHF. As DNA, the CDR3 is TGTGCCAGCAGCCCCCGCAAGGGGGCTAATTCACCCCTCCACTTT.

The genes are TRBV5-4 and TRBJ2-5; tentatively, D is TRBD2 (6 bases). This CDR3 region has 12 residues. Germline V gene lookup returns CDR1 SGHNT and CDR2 YYREEE (reference sequence). Trimming cost V 7 bases and J 5 bases, with 12 bases left between them. In nucleotides, the CDR3 is TGTGCCAGCTCGGGCGGGGATGAGACCCAGTACTTC. Protein product: CASSGGDETQYF.

The rearrangement links TRBV28 to TRBJ1-2; 11 bases fit TRBD1. Trimming at V came to 5 bases and at J to 7 bases, leaving 12 bases not matched to a gene. Germline V gene data show CDR1 as MDHEN and CDR2 as SYDVKM. CDR3 size: 16 residues. CDR3 sequence: CASSVTLGQGVPGYTF. The CDR3 DNA sequence: TGTGCCAGCAGTGTTACCTTGGGACAGGGGGTTCCTGGCTACACCTTC.

The V and J genes are TRBV9 and TRBJ1-6; D is unclear. Germline CDR1 SGDLS, CDR2 YYNGEE. The V gene lost 4 bases and the J gene lost 11 bases, with 13 bases spanning the gap. The CDR3 is made up of 13 amino acids. CDR3 protein: CASSSLGVPPLHF. The CDR3 DNA reads as TGTGCCAGCAGCTCCCTCGGGGTACCACCCCTCCACTTT.

The chain carries TRBV9 and TRBJ1-6; possibly TRBD1 for D (5 bases). Per the germline V gene, CDR1 is SGDLS and CDR2 is YYNGEE. The length of the CDR3 is 15 residues. Trimming left V 4 bases short and J 10 bases short, with 18 bases between. As DNA, the CDR3 is TGTGCCAGCAGCCCGAAGGCAGGCGGGGGGTCACCCCTCCACTTT. It yields the protein CASSPKAGGGSPLHF.

This sequence joins TRBV6-2 or TRBV6-3 and TRBJ2-7, with D perhaps matching TRBD1 (6 bases). V was shortened by 5 bases and J by 3 bases, with 8 bases between the two germline ends. Germline CDR1 MNHEY, CDR2 SVGEGT. This CDR3 comprises 12 residues. The CDR3 here is CASSQGFYEQYF. In nucleotides, the CDR3 is TGTGCCAGCAGTCAGGGGTTCTACGAGCAGTACTTC.

This chain uses TRBV6-1 with TRBJ1-5, with 7 nucleotides matching TRBD1. The CDR3 is 14 residues long. V was pared by 2 bases and J by 8 bases, with 6 bases of the junction left unmatched. CDR1 and CDR2 (germline): MNHNS, SASEGT. The CDR3 region is CASSENRGGEPQHF. CDR3 nucleotide sequence: TGTGCCAGCAGTGAAAACAGGGGCGGGGAGCCCCAGCATTTT.

The chain joins TRBV12-5 to TRBJ1-5, with 7 nucleotides matching TRBD1. The CDR3 has 17 residues. V dropped 6 bases and J dropped 3; count of bases not matched to a gene: 14. Germline V gene sequence: CDR1 LGHNT, CDR2 FRNRAP. CDR3: CASGFFIGGEANQPQHF. The CDR3 DNA sequence: TGTGCTAGTGGGTTCTTTATAGGGGGCGAAGCCAATCAGCCCCAGCATTTT.

V is TRBV29-1 and J is TRBJ1-6; 7 nucleotides align to TRBD1. In germline, CDR1 is SQVTM, CDR2 ANQGSEA. Unmatched junction bases numbered 12, after V lost 8 bases and J lost 5 bases. The length of the CDR3 is 15 residues. The CDR3 bases are TGCAGCAACCCGACAGGGTCATTCCATAATTCACCCCTCCACTTT. The encoded protein is CSNPTGSFHNSPLHF.

Remarks on this clone: One junction end does not reproduce the germline sequence, and a read error may be involved. The chain joins TRBV28 to TRBJ1-4; no firm D call. Germline V CDR1 and CDR2: MDHEN, SYDVKM. This CDR3 has 16 residues. The CDR3 is CASSLELGATNEKLFF. CDR3 nucleotide sequence: TGTGCCAGCAGTTTGGAGCTTGGCGCAACTAATGAAAAGCTGTTTTTT.

The chain joins TRBV6-5 to TRBJ1-2, with 10 positions matching TRBD1. J lost 5 bases, V lost 6 bases, and 6 bases had no gene match. In germline, CDR1 is MNHEY, CDR2 SVGAGI. This CDR3 spans 14 amino acids. Written as DNA, the CDR3 is TGTGCCAGCAGCGGACAGGGGGTAGCTTATGGCTACACCTTC. Residues: CASSGQGVAYGYTF.

DNA for the CDR3: TGTGCCAGCAGTTCTCCGGGACAGGGTCCTAAGGCTTTCTTT. Translating it yields CASSSPGQGPKAFF. J is TRBJ1-1 and V is TRBV2; 9 bases fit TRBD1. The length of the CDR3 is 14 residues. In germline, CDR1 is SNHLY, CDR2 FYNNEI. The V gene end was trimmed by 5 bases and the J gene end by 11 bases; junction bases not matched to a gene: 12.

This clone is deemed medium-sized (0.01 to 0.1%). The V and J genes are TRBV19 and TRBJ1-5, with D unresolved. The ends were cut back, 4 bases at V and 2 bases at J, with 9 bases in the middle. The CDR3 spans 14 residues. The germline gives CDR1 LNHDA, CDR2 SQIVND (reference sequence). CDR3 DNA: TGTGCCAGTAGTACGGCCCGGGGCAATCAGCCCCAGCATTTT. Its protein is CASSTARGNQPQHF. The full variable domain, completed using reference TRBV19 and TRBJ1-5, is DGGITQSPKYLFRKEGQNVTLSCEQNLNHDAMYWYRQDPGQGLRLIYYSQIVNDFQKGDIAEGYSVSREKKESFPLTVTSAQKNPTAFYLCASSTARGNQPQHFGDGTRLSIL.

This clone was counted between two and nine times. The rearrangement joins TRBV5-1 to TRBJ2-3; 11 bases are a match to TRBD2. V was clipped by 4 bases and J by 2 bases; unmatched bases: 6. Per germline, CDR1 SGHRS and CDR2 YFSETQ. CDR3 length: 16 amino acids. The CDR3 sequence: CASSTGTSGLTDTQYF. The CDR3 DNA reads as TGCGCCAGCAGCACTGGGACTAGCGGCCTCACAGATACGCAGTATTTT.

V gene TRBV9 combines with J gene TRBJ2-5; 7 nucleotides match TRBD2. This CDR3 comprises 14 residues. Trimming cost V 3 bases and J 2 bases; bases outside gene matches: 4. Looked up from germline, CDR1 is SGDLS and CDR2 is YYNGEE. This chain's CDR3 is CASSASGGQETQYF. In nucleotides, the CDR3 is TGTGCCAGCAGCGCCTCGGGGGGACAAGAGACCCAGTACTTC.